The rows below give T cell receptor beta chains drawn from one sample of a study of identical twins' blood T cells. TCRdb re-analysed the 5' RACE reads in MiXCR, keeping a single row per CDR3 protein. The sample lists 300,000 to 400,000 distinct CDR3 sequences; 28% were seen once. Source material: PBMCs. The receptor source for this set is a woman aged 18-50 years in good health. Both conserved end residues are part of each CDR3. The D gene is left open where the match is weak. Some rows have no size entry. The others give once, few or many, or a class for an expanded clone.

j_call v_call d_call clone_size cdr3_nt cdr3_aa
TRBJ1-1 TRBV3-1 - - TGTACCAGCAGCCAGATTGTTGGTGAAGCTTTCTTT CTSSQIVGEAFF
TRBJ1-5 TRBV18 - few TGTGCCAGCTCCCAAACCCCCAGGGTTGATGCTCAGCCCCAGCATTTT CASSQTPRVDAQPQHF
TRBJ1-1 TRBV19 - few TGTGCCAGTACCGCCCTGGGCGTGGGCACTGAAGCTTTCTTT CASTALGVGTEAFF
TRBJ2-7 TRBV20-1 - - TGCAGTGCTAGAGGTAACTCCGGGACCGCGGGCTACGAGCAGTACTTC CSARGNSGTAGYEQYF
TRBJ1-6 TRBV7-9 - - TGTGCCAGCAGCTTAGGACAGAAAAATTCACCCCTCCACTTT CASSLGQKNSPLHF
TRBJ1-2 TRBV2 - few TGTGCCGTCAGGACGCCCCCGAACTATGGCTACACCTTC CAVRTPPNYGYTF
TRBJ1-5 TRBV6-5 TRBD1 many TGTGCCAGCAGTCAGGTACAGGGGGCAAGTCAGCCCCAGCATTTT CASSQVQGASQPQHF
TRBJ1-2 TRBV29-1 TRBD1 - TGCAGCGTTGTCATAGGGGGCCAGGACTATGGCTACACCTTC CSVVIGGQDYGYTF
TRBJ2-1 TRBV12-3/TRBV12-4 - - TGTGCCAGCAGGGGCGGGGCCAGCTCCTACAATGAGCAGTTCTTC CASRGGASSYNEQFF
TRBJ2-7 TRBV5-6 TRBD1 few TGTGCCAGCAGCTTTACAGGGGACTACGAGCAGTACTTC CASSFTGDYEQYF
TRBJ1-5 TRBV20-1 - few TGCAGTACCGCCCCAATGGGGTATAGCAATCAGCCCCAGCATTTT CSTAPMGYSNQPQHF
TRBJ2-7 TRBV20-1 TRBD2 - TGCAGTGCTGGGAGGGGTAGCGGGAGGCTCTATTACGAGCAGTACTTC CSAGRGSGRLYYEQYF
TRBJ2-1 TRBV3-1 - - TGTGCCAGCAGCCAAGTTTTCGGTGACTCCTACAATGAGCAGTTCTTC CASSQVFGDSYNEQFF
TRBJ1-4 TRBV5-1 TRBD1 many TGCGCCAGCAGGAAGGACAGGGGAAAACTGTTTTTT CASRKDRGKLFF
TRBJ2-2 TRBV19 TRBD1 few TGTGCCAGTAATAGAGACAGGGGGCGATTCGGGGAGCTGTTTTTT CASNRDRGRFGELFF
TRBJ2-1 TRBV6-2/TRBV6-3 - many TGTGCCAGCACTAGGGGTTTGACGCGGGACCAGGCTGACAATGAGCAGTTCTTC CASTRGLTRDQADNEQFF
TRBJ1-5 TRBV10-2 TRBD1 - TGCGCCAGCAGGGGACAGAACAATCAGCCCCAGCATTTT CASRGQNNQPQHF
TRBJ1-3 TRBV19 - few TGTGCCAGTAGAACTGGACAGTCTGGAAACACCATATATTTT CASRTGQSGNTIYF
TRBJ1-4 TRBV3-1 TRBD1 few TGTGCCAGCAGCCTATATGTTACAGGGGGGACAACTAATGAAAAACTGTTTTTT CASSLYVTGGTTNEKLFF
TRBJ1-1 TRBV14 - - TGTGCCAGCAGCCAAGATTTGCGAACTGAAGCTTTCTTT CASSQDLRTEAFF
TRBJ1-2 TRBV6-6 TRBD1 - TGTGCCAGCAGTTACTCGAATACAGGGGTGAGAGGCTATGGCTACACCTTC CASSYSNTGVRGYGYTF
TRBJ1-1 TRBV29-1 - few TGCAGCGTTGTGCCCGGGGTAGCTTTCTTT CSVVPGVAFF
TRBJ1-6 TRBV5-1 - - TGCGCCAGCAGCTATGAGAGCAGGGGAAGAACACCCCTCCACTTT CASSYESRGRTPLHF
TRBJ2-2 TRBV11-3 TRBD1 - TGTGCCAGCAGCCGACAGGGGCCGAACACCGGGGAGCTGTTTTTT CASSRQGPNTGELFF
TRBJ1-2 TRBV29-1 - - TGCAGCGCCGGAGCACGTAACTATGGCTACACCTTC CSAGARNYGYTF
TRBJ1-1 TRBV12-3/TRBV12-4 - few TGTGCCAGCATCTCCGTAGTCCCTAACACTGAAGCTTTCTTT CASISVVPNTEAFF
TRBJ2-3 TRBV7-8 - - TGTGCCAGCAGCTTTTGGGGGGGCACAGATACGCAGTATTTT CASSFWGGTDTQYF
TRBJ2-2 TRBV6-5 TRBD1 - TGTGCCGTCAGGGCGGACAGGGGGCACACCGGGGAGCTGTTTTTT CAVRADRGHTGELFF
TRBJ2-2 TRBV6-2/TRBV6-3 TRBD2 few TGTGCCAGCAGGAGGACTAGCGCCGGGGAGCTGTTTTTT CASRRTSAGELFF
TRBJ1-5 TRBV4-1 - - TGCGCCAGCAGCCAAGGGTCACCTCTCAATCAGCCCCAGCATTTT CASSQGSPLNQPQHF
TRBJ2-4 TRBV29-1 - few TGCAGCGTTCGGACAGTAAACATTCAGTACTTC CSVRTVNIQYF
TRBJ1-3 TRBV29-1 TRBD1 - TGCAGCGTTGAGGACAGGTTCTACGGAAACACCATATATTTT CSVEDRFYGNTIYF
TRBJ2-1 TRBV27 - many TGTGCCAGCAGTTATAGCATCTACAATGAGCAGTTCTTC CASSYSIYNEQFF
TRBJ1-1 TRBV11-2 - - TGTGCCAGCAGCTTAGTGCCGCAGGTGGGGTTGAACACTGAAGCTTTCTTT CASSLVPQVGLNTEAFF
TRBJ1-1 TRBV2 - - TGTGCCAGCATTGGAAGGGCGGACGAAGCTTTCTTT CASIGRADEAFF
TRBJ1-1 TRBV5-4 - few TGTGCCAGCAGCCGGAAGGGCCACAGTGTGAACACTGAAGCTTTCTTT CASSRKGHSVNTEAFF
TRBJ1-3 TRBV14 - many TGTGCCAGCAGCCCCACAGGTTCTGGAAACACCATATATTTT CASSPTGSGNTIYF
TRBJ1-1 TRBV12-3/TRBV12-4 TRBD1 - TGTGTCAGCAGTTTAACACAGGGGCCCCCCAACACTGAAGCTTTCTTT CVSSLTQGPPNTEAFF
TRBJ1-1 TRBV6-5 - - TGTGCCTCCCTGACAGCCACCCGGGAGGCTTTCTTT CASLTATREAFF
TRBJ1-6 TRBV6-5 - - TGTGCCAGCAGTTACGGGGGTGGCTCCTATAATTCACCCCTCCACTTT CASSYGGGSYNSPLHF
TRBJ2-2 TRBV29-1 TRBD1 - TGCACCTGTGCAGGGGGTAACACCGGGGAGCTGTTTTTT CTCAGGNTGELFF
TRBJ1-2 TRBV7-9 - few TGTGCCAGCAGCAGGATCTCATATGGCTACACCTTC CASSRISYGYTF
TRBJ2-7 TRBV20-1 - few TGCAGTGCTAGGGCGGACTACGAGCAGTACTTC CSARADYEQYF
TRBJ1-6 TRBV7-2 TRBD1 few TGTGCCAGCAGCTTAGAAAGGACAGGGGGTTCACCCCTCCACTTT CASSLERTGGSPLHF
TRBJ1-5 TRBV2 - - TGTGCCAGCAGTTGGGGGGCCCAAAATCAGCCCCAGCATTTT CASSWGAQNQPQHF
TRBJ2-1 TRBV5-1 TRBD1 - TGCGCCAGCAGCTTCTACAGGGGAAATGAGCAGTTCTTC CASSFYRGNEQFF
TRBJ1-6 TRBV20-1 TRBD1 few TGCAGTGCCAAACCGGGACAGGGGCTTGAGGCGACCCTCCACTTT CSAKPGQGLEATLHF
TRBJ1-5 TRBV29-1 - many TGCAGCGTTGGAGGGCAAAGCAATCAGCCCCAGCATTTT CSVGGQSNQPQHF
TRBJ2-1 TRBV15 - - TGTGCCACCAGCAGAGATAAGAGCTCCTACAATGAGCAGTTCTTC CATSRDKSSYNEQFF